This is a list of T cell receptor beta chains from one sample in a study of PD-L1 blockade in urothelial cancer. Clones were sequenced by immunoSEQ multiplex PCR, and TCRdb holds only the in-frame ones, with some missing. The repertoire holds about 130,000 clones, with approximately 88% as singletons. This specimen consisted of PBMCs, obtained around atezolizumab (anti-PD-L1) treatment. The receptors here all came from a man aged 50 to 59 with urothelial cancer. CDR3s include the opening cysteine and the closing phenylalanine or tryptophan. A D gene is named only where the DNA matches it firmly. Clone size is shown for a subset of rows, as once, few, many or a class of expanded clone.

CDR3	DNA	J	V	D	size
CASSLRLAGVRVHEQFF	TGTGCCAGCAGTTTAAGGCTAGCGGGAGTCAGGGTCCATGAGCAGTTCTTC	TRBJ2-1	TRBV28	TRBD2	.
CASSRAGLAGDEQFF	TGTGCCAGTAGTCGAGCGGGACTAGCGGGAGACGAGCAGTTCTTC	TRBJ2-1	TRBV19	TRBD2	.
CASSPRGMGYNERFF	TGTGCCAGCAGCCCACGAGGGATGGGCTACAATGAGCGGTTCTTC	TRBJ2-1	TRBV9	.	.
CASSPYNEKLFF	TGTGCCAGCAGTCCCTATAATGAAAAACTGTTTTTT	TRBJ1-4	TRBV6-1	.	.
CASRGLDTYEQYF	TGCGCCAGTCGTGGACTAGACACCTACGAGCAGTACTTC	TRBJ2-7	TRBV5-1	TRBD2	few
CAWSLGTPGNHEQFF	TGTGCCTGGAGTTTAGGGACTCCCGGGAACCATGAGCAGTTCTTC	TRBJ2-1	TRBV30	.	.
CASSRETGGEQYF	TGTGCCAGCAGCCGAGAGACAGGAGGCGAGCAGTACTTC	TRBJ2-7	TRBV6-6	.	.
CASSSPGGVPSLHF	TGTGCCAGCAGTTCCCCGGGAGGGGTACCCTCCCTCCACTTT	TRBJ1-6	TRBV6-5	.	.
CASSLRQGERDQPQHF	TGTGCCAGCAGCTTAAGACAGGGGGAGCGTGATCAGCCCCAGCATTTT	TRBJ1-5	TRBV7-8	TRBD1	.
CASRPGTGSTGELFF	TGCGCCAGCAGGCCCGGGACAGGGAGCACCGGGGAGCTGTTTTTT	TRBJ2-2	TRBV5-1	TRBD1	once
CASSFADSYEQYF	TGTGCCAGCAGCTTCGCGGACAGTTACGAGCAGTACTTC	TRBJ2-7	TRBV7-2	.	once
CAWSETGQITEAFF	TGTGCCTGGAGCGAGACAGGTCAGATCACTGAAGCTTTCTTT	TRBJ1-1	TRBV30	.	.
CASSFGGALPNYEQYF	TGTGCCAGCAGCTTTGGGGGGGCCCTACCTAACTACGAGCAGTACTTC	TRBJ2-7	TRBV5-4	.	.
CASRPGTGGFYEQYF	TGTGCCAGTAGGCCCGGGACAGGGGGATTCTACGAGCAGTACTTC	TRBJ2-7	TRBV19	TRBD1	.
CASSLDPTGMGTEAFF	TGCGCCAGCAGTCTCGACCCGACAGGGATGGGCACTGAAGCTTTCTTT	TRBJ1-1	TRBV5-1	TRBD1	.
CASSLQGRETQYF	TGTGCCAGCAGCTTGCAAGGGAGAGAGACCCAGTACTTC	TRBJ2-5	TRBV5-4	.	.
CASSYGLKGEQYF	TGTGCCAGCAGTTACGGTTTAAAGGGGGAGCAGTACTTC	TRBJ2-7	TRBV6-6	.	.
CASRSGTVNTEAFF	TGTGCCAGTAGGTCCGGGACAGTGAACACTGAAGCTTTCTTT	TRBJ1-1	TRBV19	TRBD1	.
CASSVALAGVPNEQFF	TGTGCCAGCAGCGTAGCTCTGGCGGGAGTCCCGAATGAGCAGTTCTTC	TRBJ2-1	TRBV9	TRBD2	.
CASSPADFMSGEQYF	TGTGCCAGCTCACCGGCTGACTTCATGTCGGGGGAGCAGTACTTC	TRBJ2-7	TRBV18	.	.
CASSFQAGNEQYF	TGTGCCAGCAGCTTCCAGGCGGGGAACGAGCAGTACTTC	TRBJ2-7	TRBV5-4	.	.
CASSDLGQGANQPQHF	TGTGCCAGCAGTGATTTAGGGCAGGGGGCTAATCAGCCCCAGCATTTT	TRBJ1-5	TRBV6-1	TRBD1	.
CASSQDLAKTNEKLFF	TGCGCCAGCAGCCAAGATCTTGCGAAGACTAATGAAAAACTGTTTTTT	TRBJ1-4	TRBV4-1	.	.
CASSYADVSGSYEQYF	TGTGCCAGCAGTTACGCAGATGTGTCGGGCTCCTACGAGCAGTACTTC	TRBJ2-7	TRBV6-5	.	.
CASSDPATGYEQYF	TGTGCCAGCAGTGATCCGGCGACAGGCTACGAGCAGTACTTC	TRBJ2-7	TRBV6-1	.	.
CASRRTIHSDTQYF	TGTGCCAGCAGAAGGACTATCCATTCGGATACGCAGTATTTT	TRBJ2-3	TRBV28	.	.